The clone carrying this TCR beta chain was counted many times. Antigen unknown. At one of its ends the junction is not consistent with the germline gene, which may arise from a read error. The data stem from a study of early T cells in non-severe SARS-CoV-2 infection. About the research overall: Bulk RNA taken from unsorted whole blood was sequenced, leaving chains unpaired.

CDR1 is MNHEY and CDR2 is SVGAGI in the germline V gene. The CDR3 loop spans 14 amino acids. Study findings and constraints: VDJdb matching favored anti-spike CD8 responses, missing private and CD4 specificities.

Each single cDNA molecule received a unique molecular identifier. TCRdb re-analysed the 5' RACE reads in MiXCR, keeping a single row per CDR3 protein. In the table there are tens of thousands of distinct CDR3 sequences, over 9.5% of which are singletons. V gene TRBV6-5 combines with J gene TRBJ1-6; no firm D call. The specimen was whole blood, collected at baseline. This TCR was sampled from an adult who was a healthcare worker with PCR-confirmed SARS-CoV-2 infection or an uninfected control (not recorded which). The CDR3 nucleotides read TGTGCCAGCAGTAACTCGCAGAATAATTCACCCCTCCACTTT. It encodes CASSNSQNNSPLHF.